The next 13 T cell receptor beta chains were all read from a single sample in a study of blood T cell repertoires in COVID-19. Some clones are missing from TCRdb's copy, which holds only in-frame ones; the method was immunoSEQ multiplex PCR. Here the sample spans roughly 140,000 clones, 84% being singletons. Sequences were obtained from peripheral blood. The receptors derive from a woman between 45 and 60 years old in a cohort sampled during active or convalescent COVID-19.

V is TRBV6-5 and J is TRBJ1-4; 7 bases are shared with TRBD1. The germline CDR1 and CDR2 sequences are MNHEY and SVGAGI. J gave up 6 bases and V 2 bases, and 9 bases lay outside the gene matches. The CDR3 extends over 16 amino acids. CDR3 coding DNA: TGTGCCAGCAGTTACGACCCGGGACAGAGTGATGAAAAACTGTTTTTT. Translation gives CASSYDPGQSDEKLFF.

CDR3 sequence: CASSGRDSNQPQHF. In nucleotides, the CDR3 is TGTGCCAGCAGTGGGAGGGATAGCAATCAGCCCCAGCATTTT. J is TRBJ1-5 and V is TRBV21-1. TRBV21-1 is given as a pseudogene. The length of the CDR3 is 14 residues.

This chain connects TRBV3-1 (or the pseudogene TRBV3-2) to TRBJ1-1; 7 bases are a match to TRBD1. Germline CDR1 LGHDT, CDR2 YNNKEL (reference sequence). With V trimmed by 6 bases and J by 1 base, 5 bases remained unmatched. This CDR3 comprises 14 residues. CDR3 nucleotide sequence: TGTGCCAGCAGAGGGACAGACCAGAACACTGAAGCTTTCTTT. This encodes CASRGTDQNTEAFF.

This clone was found once. This chain joins TRBV21-1 and TRBJ1-5. TRBV21-1 counts as a pseudogene. The CDR3 extends over 20 amino acids. The CDR3 here is CASSVPGHATGARGGQPQHF. DNA of the CDR3: TGTGCCAGCAGCGTACCGGGACACGCCACCGGGGCCCGGGGGGGTCAGCCCCAGCATTTT.

The rearrangement links TRBV7-8 to TRBJ1-5, with TRBD1 matching over 7 bases. CDR3 length equals 14 residues. Germline V gene lookup returns CDR1 SGHVS and CDR2 FQNEAQ. V dropped 5 bases and J dropped 6; count of bases not matched to a gene: 7. The CDR3 spells CASSPNDRVQPQHF. CDR3 sequence (DNA): TGTGCCAGCAGCCCAAACGACAGGGTTCAGCCCCAGCATTTT.

V gene TRBV11-2 combines with J gene TRBJ2-7; 7 nucleotides agree with TRBD2. V trimming: 6 bases; J trimming: 0 bases; junction bases outside the gene matches: 11. Germline CDR1 SGHAT, CDR2 FQNNGV. This CDR3 spans 16 amino acids. CDR3 region: CASSSGGGTLSYEQYF. For the CDR3, the DNA is TGTGCCAGCAGTTCTGGGGGGGGAACTCTCTCCTACGAGCAGTACTTC.

In its sample, this clone was seen once. The chain uses TRBV25-1 and TRBJ1-1; 7 bases are a match to TRBD1. CDR3 length equals 16 residues. The J segment lost 5 bases and the V segment lost 3 bases, leaving 12 bases of the junction unmatched. The germline V gene has CDR1 MGHDK and CDR2 SYGVNS. CDR3 in amino acids: CASSDGRGQAGTEAFF. CDR3 nucleotides: TGTGCCAGCAGTGATGGTCGAGGACAGGCGGGTACTGAAGCTTTCTTT.

The chain uses TRBV6-2 or TRBV6-3 and TRBJ2-7; 11 positions match TRBD1. The trim removed 0 bases at V and 5 bases at J, leaving 6 bases unmatched. Germline V gene data show CDR1 as MNHEY and CDR2 as SVGEGT. The CDR3 length is 16 residues. The DNA for the CDR3 is TGTGCCAGCAGTTACTCACGGGACAGGGGGTACAACGAGCAGTACTTC. Its translation: CASSYSRDRGYNEQYF.

The V gene is TRBV3-1 (or the pseudogene TRBV3-2), the J gene TRBJ2-7; possible D gene TRBD1, 6 bases. The CDR3 covers 14 residues. Germline CDR1 and CDR2: LGHDT and YNNKEL (reference sequence). Between the trimmed V and J ends, which lost 2 bases and 3 bases, there was a span of 11 bases. The CDR3 DNA reads TGTGCCAGCAGCCAAACAGGGACGCACTACGAGCAGTACTTC. Protein: CASSQTGTHYEQYF.

This sequence joins TRBV5-6 and TRBJ2-4; weak D call: TRBD1 (6 bases). Germline-derived CDR1 and CDR2 are SGHDT and YYEEEE. V was pared by 2 bases and J by 13 bases, with 10 bases between. This CDR3 has 11 amino acids. CDR3 coding DNA: TGTGCCAGCAGCTTAGGACAGATACAGTACTTC. It translates to CASSLGQIQYF. The full variable domain, in which reference TRBV5-6 and TRBJ2-4 provide the parts outside the CDR3, is DAGVTQSPTHLIKTRGQQVTLRCSPKSGHDTVSWYQQALGQGPQFIFQYYEEEERQRGNFPDRFSGHQFPNYSSELNVNALLLGDSALYLCASSLGQIQYFGAGTRLSVL.

This chain connects TRBV30 to TRBJ2-1, with a tentative D call TRBD1 (5 bases). V gave up 3 bases and J gave up 0 bases, with 12 bases separating them. CDR1 GTSNPN and CDR2 SVGIG come from the germline V gene (reference sequence). This CDR3 has 15 amino acids. The CDR3 reads CAWRPSGRSYNEQFF. CDR3 DNA sequence: TGTGCCTGGAGACCCTCAGGGCGCTCCTACAATGAGCAGTTCTTC.

The rearrangement uses TRBV6-2 or TRBV6-3 and TRBJ2-3; 13 nucleotides align to TRBD2. Losses at the gene ends were 2 bases for V and 1 base for J; bases not matched to a gene: 6. The CDR3 spans 18 residues. CDR1 and CDR2 from the germline V gene are MNHEY and SVGEGT. Here the CDR3 DNA reads TGTGCCAGCAGTTACGAGGGTGGGACTAGCGGGGGCACAGATACGCAGTATTTT. Translation: CASSYEGGTSGGTDTQYF.

The rearrangement joins TRBV3-1 (or the pseudogene TRBV3-2) to TRBJ1-1; D uncertain. From germline, CDR1 is LGHDT and CDR2 YNNKEL (reference sequence). This CDR3 spans 12 amino acids. Trimming pared 2 bases from V and 3 bases from J, leaving 4 bases between. CDR3 coding DNA: TGTGCCAGCAGCCAATCGGACACTGAAGCTTTCTTT. Amino acid sequence: CASSQSDTEAFF.